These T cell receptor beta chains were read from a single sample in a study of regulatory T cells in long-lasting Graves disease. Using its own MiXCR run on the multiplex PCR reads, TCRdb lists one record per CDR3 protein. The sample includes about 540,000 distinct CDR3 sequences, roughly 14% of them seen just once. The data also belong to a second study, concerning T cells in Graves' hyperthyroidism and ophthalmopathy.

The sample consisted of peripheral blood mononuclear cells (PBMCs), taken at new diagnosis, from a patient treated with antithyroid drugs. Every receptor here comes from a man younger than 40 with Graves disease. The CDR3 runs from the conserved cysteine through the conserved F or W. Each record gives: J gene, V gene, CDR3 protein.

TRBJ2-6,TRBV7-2,CASSYGFSYSGANVLTF
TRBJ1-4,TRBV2,CASSEGLPTNEKLFF
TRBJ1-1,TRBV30,CAWRLSENTEAFF
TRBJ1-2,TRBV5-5,CASSGGVGYTF
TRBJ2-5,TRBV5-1,CASRKGLQETQYF
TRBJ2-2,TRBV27,CASSTLGTGELFF
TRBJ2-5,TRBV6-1,CASSTGVYGTQYF
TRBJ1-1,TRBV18,CASSRGTGSLMNTEAFF
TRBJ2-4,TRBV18,CASSPKGTASLLAKNIQYF
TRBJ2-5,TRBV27,CASSSTPGQETQYF
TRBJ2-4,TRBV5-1,CASSGQGAKNIQYF
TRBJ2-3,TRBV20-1,CSARAAGDTQYF
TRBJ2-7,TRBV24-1,CATSDLRQGVRYEQYF
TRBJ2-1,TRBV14,CASSRLTSGMRNEQFF
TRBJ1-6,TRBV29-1,CSVEVRPRVSPLHF
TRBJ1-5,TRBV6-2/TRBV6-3,CASKPGDHSNQPQHF
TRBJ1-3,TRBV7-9,CASILAASSGNTIYF
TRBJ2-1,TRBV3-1,CASSQGWDEQFF
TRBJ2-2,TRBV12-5,CASGLVLSGGPGELFF
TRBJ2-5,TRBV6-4,CASTNEREGGGRETQYF
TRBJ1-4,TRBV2,CASRPGPATNEKLFF
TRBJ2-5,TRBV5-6,CASSLMEGAIQETQYF